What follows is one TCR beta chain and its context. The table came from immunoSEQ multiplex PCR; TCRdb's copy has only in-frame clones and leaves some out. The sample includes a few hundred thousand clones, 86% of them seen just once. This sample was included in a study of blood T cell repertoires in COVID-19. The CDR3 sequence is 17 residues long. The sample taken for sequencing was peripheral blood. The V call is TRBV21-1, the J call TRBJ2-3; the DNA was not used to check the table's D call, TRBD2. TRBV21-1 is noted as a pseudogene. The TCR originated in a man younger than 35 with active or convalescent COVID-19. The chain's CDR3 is CASSPSETSGEKDTQYF. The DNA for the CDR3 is TGTGCCAGCAGCCCATCGGAGACTAGCGGGGAGAAAGATACGCAGTATTTT.